These T cell receptor beta chains were read from a single sample in a study of blood T cell repertoires in COVID-19. Produced via immunoSEQ multiplex PCR; TCRdb's table is partial and in-frame only. The sample lists about 200,000 clones; around 83% were seen once. Sequencing was done on a sample of peripheral blood. These receptors originate from a woman older than 75 with COVID-19, enrolled during active disease. CDR3s include the opening cysteine and the closing phenylalanine or tryptophan. The order of the fields is V gene, clone size, D gene, CDR3 length, J gene, CDR3 protein, CDR3 DNA. A D gene is named only where the DNA matches it firmly. Expanded clones get a size class; other rows say once, few or many, or leave the size out.

v_gene: TRBV28
abundance: .
d_gene: TRBD1
len: 15
j_gene: TRBJ1-2
CDR3aa: CASTEDRSPSYGYTF
CDR3nt: TGTGCCAGCACCGAGGACAGGTCCCCATCCTATGGCTACACCTTC

v_gene: TRBV7-9
abundance: few
d_gene: TRBD1
len: 16
j_gene: TRBJ1-1
CDR3aa: CASSLGRQGRDTEAFF
CDR3nt: TGTGCCAGCAGCTTAGGAAGACAGGGGAGGGACACTGAAGCTTTCTTT

v_gene: TRBV18
abundance: .
d_gene: .
len: 15
j_gene: TRBJ2-2
CDR3aa: CASSPRRDSTGELFF
CDR3nt: TGTGCCAGCTCACCAAGGAGGGACTCCACCGGGGAGCTGTTTTTT

v_gene: TRBV19
abundance: .
d_gene: .
len: 15
j_gene: TRBJ2-6
CDR3aa: CASTRQAYGANVLTF
CDR3nt: TGTGCCAGTACGAGACAGGCATATGGGGCCAACGTCCTGACTTTC

v_gene: TRBV6-5
abundance: few
d_gene: TRBD1
len: 13
j_gene: TRBJ1-2
CDR3aa: CASSYRGQSGYTF
CDR3nt: TGTGCCAGCAGCTACAGGGGGCAAAGTGGCTACACCTTC

v_gene: TRBV28
abundance: .
d_gene: .
len: 14
j_gene: TRBJ1-1
CDR3aa: CASRSPGEPRGAFF
CDR3nt: TGTGCCAGCAGGAGCCCAGGGGAACCTCGAGGGGCTTTCTTT

v_gene: TRBV18
abundance: .
d_gene: .
len: 14
j_gene: TRBJ2-5
CDR3aa: CASSPPGPKGTQYF
CDR3nt: TGTGCCAGCTCCCCCCCAGGTCCAAAAGGGACCCAGTACTTC

v_gene: TRBV7-7
abundance: .
d_gene: .
len: 13
j_gene: TRBJ2-1
CDR3aa: CASSLDYIAEQFF
CDR3nt: TGTGCTAGCAGCTTGGACTACATTGCGGAGCAGTTCTTC

v_gene: TRBV7-2
abundance: .
d_gene: TRBD1
len: 15
j_gene: TRBJ2-1
CDR3aa: CASSLRTGYYNEQFF
CDR3nt: TGTGCCAGCAGCCTGAGGACAGGGTACTACAATGAGCAGTTCTTC

v_gene: TRBV7-2
abundance: .
d_gene: .
len: 13
j_gene: TRBJ2-7
CDR3aa: CASSRSAPYEQYF
CDR3nt: TGTGCCAGCAGCCGGAGCGCCCCCTACGAGCAGTACTTC

v_gene: TRBV6-1
abundance: once
d_gene: .
len: 13
j_gene: TRBJ1-5
CDR3aa: CASSEREDQPQHF
CDR3nt: TGTGCCAGCAGTGAACGCGAAGATCAGCCCCAGCATTTT

v_gene: TRBV5-1
abundance: once
d_gene: TRBD1
len: 14
j_gene: TRBJ1-1
CDR3aa: CASSVGQGVTEAFF
CDR3nt: TGCGCCAGCAGCGTTGGACAGGGCGTCACTGAAGCTTTCTTT

v_gene: TRBV11-3
abundance: once
d_gene: .
len: 13
j_gene: TRBJ2-2
CDR3aa: CASSLLSTGELFF
CDR3nt: TGTGCCAGCAGCTTACTTTCCACCGGGGAGCTGTTTTTT

v_gene: TRBV23-1
abundance: few
d_gene: TRBD1
len: 22
j_gene: TRBJ1-1
CDR3aa: CASSPTGGVLPQYSRPNTEAFF
CDR3nt: TGCGCCAGCAGTCCGACAGGGGGCGTACTGCCGCAATACTCCCGCCCCAACACTGAAGCTTTCTTT